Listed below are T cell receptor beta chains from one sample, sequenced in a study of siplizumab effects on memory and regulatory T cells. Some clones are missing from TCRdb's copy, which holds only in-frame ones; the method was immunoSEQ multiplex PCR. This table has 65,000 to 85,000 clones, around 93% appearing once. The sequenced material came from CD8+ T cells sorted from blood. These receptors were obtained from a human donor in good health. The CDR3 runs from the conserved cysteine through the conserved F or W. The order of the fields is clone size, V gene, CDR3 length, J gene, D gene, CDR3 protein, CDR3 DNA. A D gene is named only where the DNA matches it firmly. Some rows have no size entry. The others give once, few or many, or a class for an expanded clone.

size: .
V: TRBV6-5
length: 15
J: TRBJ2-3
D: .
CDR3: CASSYSSRATDTQYF
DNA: TGTGCCAGCAGTTACTCTTCGCGGGCAACAGATACGCAGTATTTT

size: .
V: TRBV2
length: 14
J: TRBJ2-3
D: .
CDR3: CATRDFDDTDTQYF
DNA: TGTGCCACCCGGGACTTCGATGACACAGATACGCAGTATTTT

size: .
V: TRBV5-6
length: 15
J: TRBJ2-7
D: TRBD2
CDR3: CASSIGLAGGYEQYF
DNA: TGTGCCAGCAGCATAGGACTAGCGGGGGGATACGAGCAGTACTTC

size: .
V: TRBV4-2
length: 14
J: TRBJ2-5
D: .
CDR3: CASSQGGPQETQYF
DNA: TGTGCCAGCAGCCAAGGGGGGCCCCAAGAGACCCAGTACTTC

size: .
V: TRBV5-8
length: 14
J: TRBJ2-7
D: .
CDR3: CASSLTASSYEQYF
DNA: TGTGCCAGCAGCCTTACGGCAAGCTCCTACGAGCAGTACTTC

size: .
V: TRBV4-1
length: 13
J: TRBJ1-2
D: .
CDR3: CASSQGGLYGYTF
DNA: TGCGCCAGCAGCCAAGGGGGTCTCTATGGCTACACCTTC

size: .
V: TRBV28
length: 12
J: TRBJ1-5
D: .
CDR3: CASAPLMQPQHF
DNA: TGTGCCAGCGCACCCCTGATGCAGCCCCAGCATTTT

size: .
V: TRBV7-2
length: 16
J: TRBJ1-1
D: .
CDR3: CASSLGVVLYNTEAFF
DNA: TGTGCCAGCAGCTTAGGTGTTGTCCTGTATAACACTGAAGCTTTCTTT

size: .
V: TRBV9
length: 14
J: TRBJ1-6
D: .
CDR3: CASSVGGSNSPLHF
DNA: TGTGCCAGCAGCGTAGGGGGGTCTAATTCACCCCTCCACTTT

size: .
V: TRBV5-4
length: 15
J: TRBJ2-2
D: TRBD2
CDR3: CASSLAGGRAGELFF
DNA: TGTGCCAGCAGCCTAGCGGGGGGGCGAGCCGGGGAGCTGTTTTTT

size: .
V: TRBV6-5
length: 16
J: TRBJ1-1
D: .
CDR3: CASSYPGAMGGTEAFF
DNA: TGTGCCAGCAGCTACCCGGGGGCGATGGGGGGTACTGAAGCTTTCTTT

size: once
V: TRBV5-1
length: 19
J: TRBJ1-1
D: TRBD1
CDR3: CASSLALSGGTGPYTEAFF
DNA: TGCGCCAGCAGCTTGGCCCTATCGGGCGGGACAGGGCCCTACACTGAAGCTTTCTTT

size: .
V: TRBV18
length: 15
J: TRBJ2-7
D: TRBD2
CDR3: CASSPELAGGQEQYF
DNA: TGTGCCAGCTCACCCGAACTAGCGGGGGGGCAGGAGCAGTACTTC